This entry describes one TCR beta chain. This sample stems from a study of blood T cell repertoires in COVID-19. The wider study: From T cells, B-cell-depleted T cells, or PBMCs came the material, which was cDNA or gDNA.

This CDR3 region has 13 residues. Per the germline V gene, CDR1 is SQVTM and CDR2 is ANQGSEA. V was cut by 4 bases and J by 1 base, with 10 bases left in between. The authors' processing: Estimation of nucleated cell counts was performed using reference gene primer amplification. Method: immunoSEQ multiplex PCR; TCRdb's copy keeps in-frame clones and lacks some. V, J and clone size are those of that table, while D and trimming were read from the DNA. Seen here are about 140,000 clones, 80% to 90% observed once, and the top ten hold roughly a tenth. The sequenced sample consisted of peripheral blood. This chain links TRBV29-1 with TRBJ1-1, with no clear D. This sequence was found in a man between 60 and 75 years old with active or convalescent COVID-19. The CDR3 DNA is TGCAGCGTTGGTCAGAGGGCGAACACTGAAGCTTTCTTT. Translation gives CSVGQRANTEAFF.